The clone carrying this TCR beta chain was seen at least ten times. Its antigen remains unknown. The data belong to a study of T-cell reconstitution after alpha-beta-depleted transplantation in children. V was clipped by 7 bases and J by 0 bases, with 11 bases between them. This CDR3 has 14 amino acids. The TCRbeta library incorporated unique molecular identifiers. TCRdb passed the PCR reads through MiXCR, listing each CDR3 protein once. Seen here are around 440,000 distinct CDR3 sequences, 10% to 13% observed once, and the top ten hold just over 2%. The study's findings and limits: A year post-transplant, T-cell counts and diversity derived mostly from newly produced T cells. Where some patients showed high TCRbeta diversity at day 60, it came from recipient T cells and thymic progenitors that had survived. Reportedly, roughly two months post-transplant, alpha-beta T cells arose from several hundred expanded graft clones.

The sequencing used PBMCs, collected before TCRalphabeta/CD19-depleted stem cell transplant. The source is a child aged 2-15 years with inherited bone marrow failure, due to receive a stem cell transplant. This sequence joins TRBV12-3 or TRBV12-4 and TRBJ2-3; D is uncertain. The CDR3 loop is CASTFLGSTDTQYF. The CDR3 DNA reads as TGTGCCAGCACCTTCCTAGGGAGCACAGATACGCAGTATTTT.